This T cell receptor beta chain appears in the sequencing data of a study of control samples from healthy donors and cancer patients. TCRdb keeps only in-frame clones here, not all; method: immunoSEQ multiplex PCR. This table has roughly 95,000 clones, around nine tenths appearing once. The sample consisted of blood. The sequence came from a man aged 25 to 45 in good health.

The CDR3, as DNA: TGTGCCAGCAGTGGACAGGGTGGGGGTATTTTTAGAACTGAAGCTTTCTTT. This codes for CASSGQGGGIFRTEAFF. This chain joins TRBV6-1 and TRBJ1-1, with TRBD1 matching over 7 bases. Germline V gene lookup returns CDR1 MNHNS and CDR2 SASEGT. V was pared by 4 bases and J by 5 bases, with 16 bases of the junction left unmatched. CDR3 length equals 17 residues.